This TCR beta chain is drawn from a study of shared clonotypes between healthy human individuals. General study results and limits: Naive CD4 clonotype sharing across a handful of donors was about 5%. Unshared clonotypes carried lower generation probabilities than those common to all four donors.

Division of CD4+ cells produced a CD45RA+ naive subset and a CD45RA-negative memory subset. The CDR3 contains 15 residues. Germline V gene data show CDR1 as SGDLS and CDR2 as YYNGEE. The V end was cut by 4 bases, the J end by 0 bases, with 14 bases between. A remark on this clone: Its antigen is unidentified.

Several immunoSEQ plates received, in even portions, the genomic DNA of each subset. Measured with immunoSEQ multiplex PCR; TCRdb has only the in-frame clones, and not every one. The sample has approximately 2.4 million clones; around 95% are singletons. The source material was naive CD4+ T cells sorted from blood. The subset here: CD45RA+ positively selected. The receptor comes from a young man in good health. V gene TRBV9 combines with J gene TRBJ2-7; a weak D match, TRBD1 (5 bases). In DNA, the CDR3 is TGTGCCAGCAGCCAGCAGGGCCTCAGCTCCTACGAGCAGTACTTC. Translation: CASSQQGLSSYEQYF.